The 14 T cell receptor beta chains below come from one sample, sequenced in a study of vaccination and CD4 T cells after COVID-19. Treatment: approximately nine-day PBMC culture with coronavirus spike peptide pools or control peptides (ViraFEST assay). Their antigens are not known. The Oncomine TCR Beta short-read assay generated sequence data from the DNA of cultured CD4+ T cells. TCRdb ran MiXCR on the PCR reads and lists one entry per CDR3 protein. The sample consists of roughly 8,600 distinct CDR3 sequences, 45% to 55% of them appearing once. Sequencing used CD4+ T cells from blood, cultured in vitro. These receptor sequences come from a human donor who had recovered from COVID-19.

This rearrangement joins TRBV11-3 to TRBJ2-7; D possibly corresponds to TRBD2 (5 bases). Germline loops: CDR1 SGHNT, CDR2 YENEEA. The V gene lost 5 bases and the J gene lost 7 bases, with 21 bases spanning the gap. There are 15 residues in the CDR3. The CDR3 spells CASSPEADFGWEQYF. DNA for the CDR3: TGTGCCAGCAGCCCTGAAGCGGACTTCGGTTGGGAGCAGTACTTC.

The V gene is TRBV7-9, the J gene TRBJ2-6; D remains ambiguous. V was pared by 1 base and J by 2 bases, with 6 bases between. CDR1 SEHNR and CDR2 FQNEAQ come from the germline V gene (reference sequence). The CDR3 totals 15 residues. The DNA of the CDR3 is TGTGCCAGCAGCTTAGAATGGGCTGGGGCCAACGTCCTGACTTTC. As protein: CASSLEWAGANVLTF.

This clonotype appeared a few times. The CDR3 protein is CASSDLGVYGYTF. Written as DNA, the CDR3 is TGTGCCAGCAGTGACCTGGGGGTCTATGGCTACACCTTC. V and J are TRBV2 and TRBJ1-2; D is possibly TRBD1 (5 bases). Germline CDR1 is SNHLY and CDR2 is FYNNEI. The CDR3 runs 13 residues. V gave up 3 bases and J gave up 4 bases, with 9 bases separating them.

The J gene is TRBJ2-5, the V gene TRBV4-1; D is undetermined. Germline assignment: CDR1 MGHRA and CDR2 YSYEKL. Trimming removed 4 bases from V and 0 bases from J, with 6 bases in between. The CDR3 length is 13 residues. CDR3 sequence: CASSPANQETQYF. The CDR3 DNA is TGCGCCAGCAGCCCAGCGAACCAAGAGACCCAGTACTTC.

V usage is TRBV7-8 and J usage is TRBJ2-2; unclear D gene. Germline loops: CDR1 SGHVS, CDR2 FQNEAQ. CDR3 length: 16 residues. V was shortened by 1 base and J by 6 bases, with 15 bases between the two germline ends. The CDR3 nucleotides read TGTGCCAGCAGCTTAGTAGGTCGACGGTCGGCCGGGGAGCTGTTTTTT. Translated: CASSLVGRRSAGELFF.

The chain couples TRBV5-5 to TRBJ2-2, with D perhaps TRBD1 (6 bases). The CDR3 consists of 15 residues. V lost 4 bases to trimming and J lost 3 bases, with 13 bases between them. Germline V gene data show CDR1 as SGHKS and CDR2 as YYEKEE (reference sequence). CDR3 sequence reads: CASSLTGIDTGELFF. CDR3 DNA: TGTGCCAGCAGCCTAACAGGGATCGACACCGGGGAGCTGTTTTTT.

This chain uses TRBV5-6 with TRBJ1-2, with no clear D. The germline CDR1 and CDR2 sequences are SGHDT and YYEEEE. V was shortened by 4 bases and J by 0 bases, with 10 bases between the two germline ends. There are 14 residues in the CDR3. CDR3 protein: CASSTMPANYGYTF. CDR3 in DNA: TGTGCCAGCAGCACAATGCCCGCTAACTATGGCTACACCTTC.

The chain couples TRBV7-2 to TRBJ2-5; D call uncertain. The CDR3 totals 13 residues. Trimming took 2 bases from V and 4 from J, leaving 8 bases between them. CDR1 is SGHTA and CDR2 is FQGNSA in the germline V gene. CDR3 DNA sequence: TGTGCCAGCAGCTTATCCCCTTTAGAGACCCAGTACTTC. It yields the protein CASSLSPLETQYF.

This clonotype was detected only a few times. The J gene is TRBJ2-7, the V gene TRBV6-5; TRBD2 matches 8 bases. Looked up from germline, CDR1 is MNHEY and CDR2 is SVGAGI. The V segment lost 0 bases and the J segment 5 bases; nucleotides outside the gene matches: 9. This CDR3 region has 16 residues. The CDR3 reads CASSYSMAGGAHEQYF. The CDR3 nucleotides are TGTGCCAGCAGTTACTCGATGGCCGGGGGGGCCCACGAGCAGTACTTC.

This chain joins TRBV10-1 and TRBJ1-5; the D gene is possibly TRBD1 (6 bases). The CDR3 loop spans 17 amino acids. Germline values: CDR1 WNHNN, CDR2 SYGVQD (reference sequence). The V end was cut by 8 bases, the J end by 0 bases, with 20 bases between. The CDR3 spells CASHDADGTFSNQPQHF. CDR3 nucleotides: TGCGCCAGCCACGATGCTGACGGGACATTTAGCAATCAGCCCCAGCATTTT.

This sequence joins TRBV11-3 and TRBJ2-4; tentative D call: TRBD2 (7 bases). V lost 2 bases and J 8 bases, leaving 10 bases between the germline ends. Germline V gene sequence: CDR1 SGHNT, CDR2 YENEEA. The CDR3 is made up of 13 amino acids. CDR3 residues: CASSLQGRDIQYF. The CDR3 nucleotides are TGTGCCAGCAGCTTACAGGGGAGGGACATTCAGTACTTC.

The chain combines TRBV5-1 with TRBJ2-3, with 13 bases lining up with TRBD2. The CDR3 length is 15 residues. Germline V gene lookup returns CDR1 SGHRS and CDR2 YFSETQ. Trimming at V came to 1 base and at J to 4 bases, leaving 0 bases not matched to a gene. CDR3 in amino acids: CASSLTSGGADTQYF. The CDR3 DNA reads TGCGCCAGCAGCTTGACTAGCGGGGGGGCAGATACGCAGTATTTT.

This sequence joins TRBV24-1 and TRBJ1-2; D is perhaps TRBD1 (5 bases). Trimming stripped 6 bases from V and 0 bases from J, with 10 bases between. CDR1 is KGHDR, CDR2 SFDVKD, per germline. The CDR3 spans 14 residues. The CDR3 region is CATSSGAANYGYTF. The CDR3 coding sequence is TGTGCCACCAGTTCCGGGGCTGCTAACTATGGCTACACCTTC.

This clonotype was seen a handful of times. This chain uses TRBV19 with TRBJ1-1; TRBD1 might be the D (5 bases). Germline V lookup: CDR1 LNHDA, CDR2 SQIVND (reference sequence). This CDR3 has 14 residues. The V and J ends lost 1 base and 1 base respectively, with 7 bases between them. The CDR3 DNA reads TGTGCCAGTAGTATAGTGGGGCGGAACACTGAAGCTTTCTTT. Protein sequence: CASSIVGRNTEAFF.